Described below is a single T cell receptor beta chain sequence and its context. The CDR3 sequence is 14 residues long. V shed 8 bases and J 4 bases; nucleotides not matched to a gene: 8. Germline CDR1 and CDR2: LNHDA and SQIVND (reference sequence). This sample was taken from a study of blood T cell repertoires in COVID-19. In the source study's methods: Estimation of nucleated cell counts relied on the amplification of reference gene primers. Profiled with immunoSEQ multiplex PCR; TCRdb holds only in-frame clones, not every one. Clone size and V and J calls were adopted from that table, with D and trimming inferred from the DNA. The table includes about 440,000 clones, about nine tenths detected once.

This chain links TRBV19 with TRBJ1-1; 9 bases line up with TRBD1. The TCR comes from a man aged 18 to 29 who had recovered from COVID-19. Sequenced: PBMCs or T cells enriched from blood (not recorded which). This chain's CDR3 is CASADRGRFTEAFF. The CDR3 coding sequence is TGTGCCAGTGCGGACAGGGGAAGATTCACTGAAGCTTTCTTT. The full variable domain, completed using reference TRBV19 and TRBJ1-1, is DGGITQSPKYLFRKEGQNVTLSCEQNLNHDAMYWYRQDPGQGLRLIYYSQIVNDFQKGDIAEGYSVSREKKESFPLTVTSAQKNPTAFYLCASADRGRFTEAFFGQGTRLTVV.